The rows below give T cell receptor beta chains drawn from one sample of a study of blood T cells in healthy people across ages. TCRdb analysed the 5' RACE reads with MiXCR anew, one entry per CDR3 protein. Of about 800,000 distinct CDR3 sequences detected, roughly 25% appear once; the ten largest clones hold approximately 3.7%. The same data also went into a second study, on T cells of mothers and their children.

The sample comprised blood. These receptors all come from a boy aged 10-17 years in good health. Both conserved end residues are part of each CDR3. The order of the fields is J gene, V gene, clone size, CDR3 protein. Size tells how often a clone was seen (once, few, many) or the class of an expanded clone, and some rows leave it out.

J gene: TRBJ1-6
V gene: TRBV20-1
clone size: NA
CDR3 protein: CSATIDGRPDSPLHF

J gene: TRBJ2-5
V gene: TRBV7-6
clone size: NA
CDR3 protein: CASSGTGLAGRDKETQYF

J gene: TRBJ2-2
V gene: TRBV12-3/TRBV12-4
clone size: NA
CDR3 protein: CASSLPQGFDTGELFF

J gene: TRBJ2-5
V gene: TRBV10-3
clone size: few
CDR3 protein: CAISTAGTVETQYF

J gene: TRBJ1-2
V gene: TRBV6-2/TRBV6-3
clone size: many
CDR3 protein: CASSFGTDYGYTF

J gene: TRBJ2-1
V gene: TRBV7-9
clone size: once
CDR3 protein: CASSQGTPNEQFF

J gene: TRBJ1-6
V gene: TRBV30
clone size: few
CDR3 protein: CACMDRGFSPLHF

J gene: TRBJ2-7
V gene: TRBV25-1
clone size: NA
CDR3 protein: CASRNSQGAMGEQYF

J gene: TRBJ1-4
V gene: TRBV15
clone size: NA
CDR3 protein: CATSRVPGKLFF

J gene: TRBJ1-4
V gene: TRBV28
clone size: NA
CDR3 protein: CASSLNDRGRELFF

J gene: TRBJ2-3
V gene: TRBV6-1
clone size: few
CDR3 protein: CASSETSGGLDTRYF

J gene: TRBJ2-7
V gene: TRBV20-1
clone size: NA
CDR3 protein: CSAPIHNEQYF

J gene: TRBJ2-2
V gene: TRBV5-4
clone size: few
CDR3 protein: CASSSRRGPGPGELFF

J gene: TRBJ2-7
V gene: TRBV19
clone size: NA
CDR3 protein: CASAWDRHSYEQYF

J gene: NA
V gene: TRBV5-5
clone size: few
CDR3 protein: CASSFGRKTYEQYF

J gene: TRBJ2-3
V gene: TRBV7-9
clone size: NA
CDR3 protein: CASSSLVGTQYF

J gene: TRBJ2-3
V gene: TRBV29-1
clone size: few
CDR3 protein: CSAERDYTDTQYF

J gene: NA
V gene: TRBV6-4
clone size: NA
CDR3 protein: CASRAGGSNEQFF

J gene: TRBJ1-5
V gene: TRBV7-9
clone size: few
CDR3 protein: CASSYTGSNQPQHF

J gene: TRBJ1-2
V gene: TRBV9
clone size: NA
CDR3 protein: CASSVVGTYGYTF

J gene: TRBJ2-1
V gene: TRBV2
clone size: NA
CDR3 protein: CASNSGTLPHLYNEQFF

J gene: TRBJ2-1
V gene: TRBV15
clone size: few
CDR3 protein: CATSRGGGATDEQFF

J gene: TRBJ1-5
V gene: TRBV5-1
clone size: NA
CDR3 protein: CASSPGLTTYSNQPQHF

J gene: TRBJ2-3
V gene: TRBV11-2
clone size: NA
CDR3 protein: CASSLDAGGTDTQYF

J gene: TRBJ2-3
V gene: TRBV30
clone size: few
CDR3 protein: CAWSPGDTISTDTQYF

J gene: TRBJ1-1
V gene: TRBV7-9
clone size: NA
CDR3 protein: CASGPETYMNTEAFF

J gene: TRBJ2-3
V gene: TRBV20-1
clone size: few
CDR3 protein: CSARDPETSPSTDTQYF

J gene: TRBJ2-3
V gene: TRBV12-3/TRBV12-4
clone size: NA
CDR3 protein: CASWQGGGTRTQYF

J gene: TRBJ2-7
V gene: TRBV27
clone size: NA
CDR3 protein: CASSVAGALSYEQYF

J gene: TRBJ1-5
V gene: TRBV20-1
clone size: NA
CDR3 protein: CSALLTGGNQPQHF

J gene: TRBJ1-4
V gene: TRBV15
clone size: few
CDR3 protein: CATSRAGGLAEKLFF

J gene: NA
V gene: TRBV10-3
clone size: NA
CDR3 protein: CAISDPQVPYEQYF

J gene: TRBJ2-7
V gene: TRBV7-2
clone size: few
CDR3 protein: CASSAMTGTYEQYF

J gene: TRBJ2-5
V gene: TRBV29-1
clone size: NA
CDR3 protein: CSVESRGDRQETQYF

J gene: TRBJ1-1
V gene: TRBV28
clone size: NA
CDR3 protein: CASSLYDLGQGVTETFF

J gene: TRBJ2-4
V gene: TRBV19
clone size: NA
CDR3 protein: CASSPAGDIQYF

J gene: TRBJ2-5
V gene: TRBV28
clone size: NA
CDR3 protein: CASTVQGAGNQETQYF

J gene: TRBJ2-7
V gene: TRBV12-3/TRBV12-4
clone size: NA
CDR3 protein: CASSSRTGPSYEQYF

J gene: TRBJ2-1
V gene: TRBV6-2/TRBV6-3
clone size: NA
CDR3 protein: CASSRTVIGGQGRSEQFF

J gene: TRBJ2-3
V gene: TRBV29-1
clone size: NA
CDR3 protein: CSVLSDTQYF

J gene: TRBJ2-5
V gene: TRBV20-1
clone size: once
CDR3 protein: CSARLAGARETQYF

J gene: TRBJ2-3
V gene: TRBV19
clone size: few
CDR3 protein: CASSNTQGDTQYF

J gene: TRBJ2-3
V gene: TRBV5-1
clone size: NA
CDR3 protein: CASSYEGTTDTQYF